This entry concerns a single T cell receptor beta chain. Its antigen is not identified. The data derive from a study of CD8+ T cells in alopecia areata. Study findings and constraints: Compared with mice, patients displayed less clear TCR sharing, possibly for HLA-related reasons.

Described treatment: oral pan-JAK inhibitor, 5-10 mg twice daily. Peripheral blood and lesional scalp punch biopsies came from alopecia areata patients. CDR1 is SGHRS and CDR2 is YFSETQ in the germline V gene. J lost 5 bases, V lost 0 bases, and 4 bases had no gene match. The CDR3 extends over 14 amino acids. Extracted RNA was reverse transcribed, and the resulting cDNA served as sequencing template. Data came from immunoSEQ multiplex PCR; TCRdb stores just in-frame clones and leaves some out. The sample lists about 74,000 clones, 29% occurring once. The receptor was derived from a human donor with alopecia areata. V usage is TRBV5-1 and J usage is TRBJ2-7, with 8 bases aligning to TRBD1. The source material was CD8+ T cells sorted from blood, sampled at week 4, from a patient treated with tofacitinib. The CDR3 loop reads CASSLARTGNEQYF. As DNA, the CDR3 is TGCGCCAGCAGCTTGGCTAGGACAGGGAACGAGCAGTACTTC. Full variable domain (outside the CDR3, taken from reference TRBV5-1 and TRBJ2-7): KAGVTQTPRYLIKTRGQQVTLSCSPISGHRSVSWYQQTPGQGLQFLFEYFSETQRNKGNFPGRFSGRQFSNSRSEMNVSTLELGDSALYLCASSLARTGNEQYFGPGTRLTVT.